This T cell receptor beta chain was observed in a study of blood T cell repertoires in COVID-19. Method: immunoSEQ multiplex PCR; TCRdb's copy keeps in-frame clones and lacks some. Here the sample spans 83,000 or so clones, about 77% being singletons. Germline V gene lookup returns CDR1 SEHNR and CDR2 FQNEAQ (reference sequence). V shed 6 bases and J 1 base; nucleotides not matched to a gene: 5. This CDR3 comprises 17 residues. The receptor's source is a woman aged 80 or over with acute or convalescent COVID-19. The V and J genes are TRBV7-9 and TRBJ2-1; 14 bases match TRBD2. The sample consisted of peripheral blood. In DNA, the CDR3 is TGTGCCAGCAGTCCCGGGACTAGCGGGGGTTCCTACAATGAGCAGTTCTTC. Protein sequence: CASSPGTSGGSYNEQFF.